One sample yielded the 7 T cell receptor beta chains listed below, sequenced in a study of blood T cell repertoires in COVID-19. Measured with immunoSEQ multiplex PCR; TCRdb has only the in-frame clones, and not every one. In the table there are roughly 100,000 clones, over 80% of which are singletons. Sequenced material: peripheral blood. These receptors all come from a human donor with active COVID-19. The donor label of this sample is uncertain.

In DNA, the CDR3 is TGTGCCAGCAGTCAGCGGGTGTTCACCGGGGAGCTGTTTTTT. It translates to CASSQRVFTGELFF. J is TRBJ2-2 and V is TRBV9; possible D gene TRBD2, 6 bases. This CDR3 is built from 14 residues. Germline V CDR1 and CDR2: SGDLS, YYNGEE. V was cut by 5 bases and J by 4 bases, with 12 bases left in between.

CDR3 protein: CASSFQAGGPGEQYF. As DNA, the CDR3 is TGCGCCAGCAGCTTCCAAGCGGGGGGGCCCGGGGAGCAGTACTTC. The genes are TRBV5-1 and TRBJ2-7; TRBD2 aligns across 10 bases. CDR1 is SGHRS and CDR2 is YFSETQ in the germline V gene. This CDR3 has 15 amino acids. V trimming: 2 bases; J trimming: 7 bases; junction bases outside the gene matches: 9.

The V and J genes are TRBV5-6 and TRBJ1-6; perhaps TRBD1 as D (6 bases). Germline V CDR1 and CDR2: SGHDT, YYEEEE. Trimming left V 4 bases short and J 10 bases short, with 21 bases between. This CDR3 spans 16 amino acids. The CDR3 DNA follows: TGTGCCAGCAGCCCCTGGGGGGGCAGGGTGGAGTCACCCCTCCACTTT. The encoded protein is CASSPWGGRVESPLHF. Using reference TRBV5-6 and TRBJ1-6 for the parts outside the CDR3, the full variable domain is DAGVTQSPTHLIKTRGQQVTLRCSPKSGHDTVSWYQQALGQGPQFIFQYYEEEERQRGNFPDRFSGHQFPNYSSELNVNALLLGDSALYLCASSPWGGRVESPLHFGNGTRLTVT.

This CDR3 reads CASGIQGRALGDEQFF. As DNA, the CDR3 is TGTGCCAGCGGAATCCAGGGGCGAGCTTTAGGGGATGAGCAGTTCTTC. V is TRBV28 and J is TRBJ2-1; D perhaps matches TRBD1 (6 bases). The CDR3 length is 16 residues. Germline-derived CDR1 and CDR2 are MDHEN and SYDVKM. Trimming removed 8 bases at V and 8 bases at J, with 25 bases between. Drawing the rest from reference TRBV28 and TRBJ2-1, the complete variable domain is DVKVTQSSRYLVKRTGEKVFLECVQDMDHENMFWYRQDPGLGLRLIYFSYDVKMKEKGDIPEGYSVSREKKERFSLILESASTNQTSMYLCASGIQGRALGDEQFFGPGTRLTVL.

This clone came up once. V gene TRBV11-3 combines with J gene TRBJ2-7; D gene uncertain. Germline V gene sequence: CDR1 SGHNT, CDR2 YENEEA. This CDR3 region has 13 residues. V gave up 1 base and J gave up 3 bases, with 7 bases separating them. The CDR3 region is CASSLGAGYEQYF. CDR3 in DNA: TGTGCCAGCAGCTTAGGGGCAGGCTACGAGCAGTACTTC.

The V gene is TRBV6-1, the J gene TRBJ2-7, with a tentative D call TRBD2 (6 bases). Germline CDR1 and CDR2: MNHNS and SASEGT. This CDR3 region has 15 residues. The V end was cut by 2 bases, the J end by 4 bases, with 15 bases between. DNA of the CDR3: TGTGCCAGCAGTGAATTGGAGGGGTTGGCTTACGAGCAGTACTTC. Amino acid sequence: CASSELEGLAYEQYF.

This chain links TRBV4-3 with TRBJ1-2; D is possibly TRBD1 (5 bases). Germline V gene sequence: CDR1 LGHNA, CDR2 YSLEER. CDR3 size: 15 residues. V gave up 0 bases and J gave up 8 bases, with 16 bases separating them. This chain's CDR3 is CASSQDSWGGRGYTF. Written as DNA, the CDR3 is TGCGCCAGCAGCCAAGACAGCTGGGGGGGGAGAGGCTACACCTTC.